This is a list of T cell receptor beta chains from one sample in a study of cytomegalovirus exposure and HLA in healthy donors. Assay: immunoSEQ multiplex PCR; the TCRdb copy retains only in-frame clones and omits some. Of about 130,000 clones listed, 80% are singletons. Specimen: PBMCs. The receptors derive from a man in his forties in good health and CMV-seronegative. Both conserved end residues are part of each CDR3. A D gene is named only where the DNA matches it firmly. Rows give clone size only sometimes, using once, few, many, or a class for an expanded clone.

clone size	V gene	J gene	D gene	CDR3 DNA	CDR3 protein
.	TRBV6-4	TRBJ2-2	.	TGTGCCAGCAGTGATACTTGGGGCCGCGGGGAGCTGTTTTTT	CASSDTWGRGELFF
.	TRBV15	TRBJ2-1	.	TGTGCCACCAGAATTCCGCAGGGAACCAATGAGCAGTTCTTC	CATRIPQGTNEQFF
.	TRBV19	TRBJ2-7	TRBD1	TGTGCCAGTAGTCCGACCGGGACAGGGGGCTACGAGCAGTACTTC	CASSPTGTGGYEQYF
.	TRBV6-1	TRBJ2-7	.	TGTGCCAGCAGACTGCGCGGGTCCTACGAGCAGTACTTC	CASRLRGSYEQYF
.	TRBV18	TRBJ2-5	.	TGTGCCAGCTCACCTTCCGGTCCGGTAGTACAAGAGACCCAGTACTTC	CASSPSGPVVQETQYF
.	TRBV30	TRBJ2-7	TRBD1	TGTGCCTGGACTCAGACAGGGGGAGGCTACGAGCAGTACTTC	CAWTQTGGGYEQYF
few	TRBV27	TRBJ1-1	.	TGTGCCAGCAGTACCACAGGGTGGACTGAAGCTTTCTTT	CASSTTGWTEAFF
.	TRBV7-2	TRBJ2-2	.	TGTGCCAGCAGCCCCGGACAAGCGAACACCGGGGAGCTGTTTTTT	CASSPGQANTGELFF
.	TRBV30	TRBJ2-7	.	TGTGCCTGGGCTGGCGGCTACGAGCAGTACTTC	CAWAGGYEQYF
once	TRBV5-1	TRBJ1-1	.	TGCGCCAGCAGCTCCCAGGGACTGAAGAACACTGAAGCTTTCTTT	CASSSQGLKNTEAFF
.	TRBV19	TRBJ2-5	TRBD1	TGTGCCAGTAGCTCTGACAGGGTAGGGGTGACCCAGTACTTC	CASSSDRVGVTQYF
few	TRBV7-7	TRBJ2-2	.	TGTGCCAGCAGCTTAGACAGGGACACCGGGGAGCTGTTTTTT	CASSLDRDTGELFF
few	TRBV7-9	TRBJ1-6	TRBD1	TGTGCCAGCAGCTTAGGGGACAGGGGGAATTCACCCCTCCACTTT	CASSLGDRGNSPLHF
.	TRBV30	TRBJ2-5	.	TGTGCCTGGCTTTCGTCAGGGAAAACCCAGTACTTC	CAWLSSGKTQYF
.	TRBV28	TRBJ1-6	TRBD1	TGTGCCAGCAGCCCCCGACAGGGGAGGACACCCCTCCACTTT	CASSPRQGRTPLHF
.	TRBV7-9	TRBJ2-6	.	TGTGCCAGCAGCTTATTCTCCGGGGCTGGGGCCAACGTCCTGACTTTC	CASSLFSGAGANVLTF
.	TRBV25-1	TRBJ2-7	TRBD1	TGTGCCAGCAGACAGGGGAATTACGAGCAGTACTTC	CASRQGNYEQYF
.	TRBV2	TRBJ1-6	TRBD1	TGTGCCAGCACGCGGGACAGGAAAAATTCACCCCTCCACTTT	CASTRDRKNSPLHF
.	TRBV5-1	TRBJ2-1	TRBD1	TGCGCCAGCAGCTTGGCCGGGACAGGGAACAATGAGCAGTTCTTC	CASSLAGTGNNEQFF
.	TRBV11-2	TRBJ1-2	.	TGTGCCAGCAGCTTAGGGGCAGGGGTATGGATAGGCTACACCTTC	CASSLGAGVWIGYTF
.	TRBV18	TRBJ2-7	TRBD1	TGTGCCAGCTCACCGGGACAGGGGGCCTACGAGCAGTACTTC	CASSPGQGAYEQYF
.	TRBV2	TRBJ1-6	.	TGTGCCAGCAGTGTTGGGTTAGGAGGAAATTCACCCCTCCACTTT	CASSVGLGGNSPLHF
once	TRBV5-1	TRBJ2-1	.	TGCGCCAGCAGCTTGGAGCGCCTATCCAATGAGCAGTTCTTC	CASSLERLSNEQFF
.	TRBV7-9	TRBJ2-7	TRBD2	TGTGCCAGCAGCCCGGGGGGAGGCCTCTACGAGCAGTACTTC	CASSPGGGLYEQYF
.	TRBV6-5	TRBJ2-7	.	TGTGCCAGCAGTTACTCTTGGCAGGACTCTTACGAGCAGTACTTC	CASSYSWQDSYEQYF
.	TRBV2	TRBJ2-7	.	TGTGCCACTATGGGAGCCGAGCAGTACTTC	CATMGAEQYF
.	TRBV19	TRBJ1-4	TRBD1	TGTGCCAGTAGTACCACTGGAACAGGGGGAAATGAAAAACTGTTTTTT	CASSTTGTGGNEKLFF
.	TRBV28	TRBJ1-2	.	TGTGCCAGCAGCCCGGGGGGGGGCTATGGCTACACCTTC	CASSPGGGYGYTF
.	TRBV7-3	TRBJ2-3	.	TGTGCCAGCAGCCTTGGAGCCGATACGCAGTATTTT	CASSLGADTQYF
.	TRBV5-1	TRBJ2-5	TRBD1	TGCGCCAGCAGCTTGACAGGGGAGGAGACCCAGTACTTC	CASSLTGEETQYF
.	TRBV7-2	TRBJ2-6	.	TGTGCCAGCAGTCACGGAGGCTCTGGGGCCAACGTCCTGACTTTC	CASSHGGSGANVLTF
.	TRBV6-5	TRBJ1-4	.	TGTGCCAGCAGGCGACAGGCATCTAATGAAAAACTGTTTTTT	CASRRQASNEKLFF
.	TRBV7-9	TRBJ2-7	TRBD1	TGTGCCAGCAGCTTCGCGGGACAGGGCTACGAGCAGTACTTC	CASSFAGQGYEQYF
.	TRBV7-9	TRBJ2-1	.	TGTGCCAGCAGTTATAATGGGCCCTACAATGAGCAGTTCTTC	CASSYNGPYNEQFF
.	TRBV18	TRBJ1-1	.	TGTGCCAGCTCACCTCCGGGTTCAACTGAAGCTTTCTTT	CASSPPGSTEAFF
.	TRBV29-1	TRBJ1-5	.	TGCAGCGTTGGGGGGGGTTCTGGTCAGCCCCAGCATTTT	CSVGGGSGQPQHF
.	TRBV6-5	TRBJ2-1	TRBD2	TGTGCCAGCAGTCCTAGCGGGAGGAACAATGAGCAGTTCTTC	CASSPSGRNNEQFF
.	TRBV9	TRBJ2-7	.	TGTGCCAGCAGCCCCAGGGGCCTCAACTCCTACGAGCAGTACTTC	CASSPRGLNSYEQYF
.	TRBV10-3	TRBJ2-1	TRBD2	TGTGCCATCAGTGAGTCAAGGACTAGCGGTAGTACAAATGAGCAGTTCTTC	CAISESRTSGSTNEQFF
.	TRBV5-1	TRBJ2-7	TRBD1	TGCGCCAGCAGCGGGGGACAGGGGAGCTACGAGCAGTACTTC	CASSGGQGSYEQYF
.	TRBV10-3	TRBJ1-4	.	TGTGCCATCAGTGAGTCGGGGCGAGAAAAACTGTTTTTT	CAISESGREKLFF
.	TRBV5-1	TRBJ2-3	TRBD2	TGCGCCAGCAGCCTAGGACTAGCGGGGAGCACAGATACGCAGTATTTT	CASSLGLAGSTDTQYF
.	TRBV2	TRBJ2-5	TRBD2	TGTGCCAGCAGCGACAAAGCGGGAGGTCGAGAGACCCAGTACTTC	CASSDKAGGRETQYF
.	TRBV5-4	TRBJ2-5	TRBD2	TGTGCCAGCAGCGCCGGGACTAGCGGGCCCCGGGGGACCCAGTACTTC	CASSAGTSGPRGTQYF
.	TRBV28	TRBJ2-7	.	TGTGCCAGCAGCCTCGACAGGCCGGACGAGCAGTACTTC	CASSLDRPDEQYF
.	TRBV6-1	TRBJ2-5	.	TGTGCCAGCAGTGAGAACAGGGTCCCGTCAGAGACCCAGTACTTC	CASSENRVPSETQYF
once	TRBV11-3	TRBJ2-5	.	TGTGCCAGCAGCCCCGGCGGGCAGGCATTAATGACCCAGTACTTC	CASSPGGQALMTQYF
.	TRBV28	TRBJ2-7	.	TGTGCCAGCAGGTCGAGGGGGACCTCCTACGAGCAGTACTTC	CASRSRGTSYEQYF
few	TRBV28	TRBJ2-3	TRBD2	TGTGCCAGCAGGGGACTAGCGGATACGCAGTATTTT	CASRGLADTQYF